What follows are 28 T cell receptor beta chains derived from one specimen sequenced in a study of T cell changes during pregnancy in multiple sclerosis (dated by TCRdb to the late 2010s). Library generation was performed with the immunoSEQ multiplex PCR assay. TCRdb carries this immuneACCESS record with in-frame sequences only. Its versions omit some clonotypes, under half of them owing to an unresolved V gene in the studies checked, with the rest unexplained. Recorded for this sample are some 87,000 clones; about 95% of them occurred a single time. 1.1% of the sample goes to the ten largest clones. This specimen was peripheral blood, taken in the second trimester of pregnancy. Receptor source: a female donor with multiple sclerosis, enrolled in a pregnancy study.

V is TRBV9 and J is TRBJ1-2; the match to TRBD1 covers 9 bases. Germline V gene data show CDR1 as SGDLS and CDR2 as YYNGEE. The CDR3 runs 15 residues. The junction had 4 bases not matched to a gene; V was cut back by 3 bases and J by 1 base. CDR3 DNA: TGTGCCAGCAGCGCCGGGGGACAGGGTAACTATGGCTACACCTTC. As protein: CASSAGGQGNYGYTF.

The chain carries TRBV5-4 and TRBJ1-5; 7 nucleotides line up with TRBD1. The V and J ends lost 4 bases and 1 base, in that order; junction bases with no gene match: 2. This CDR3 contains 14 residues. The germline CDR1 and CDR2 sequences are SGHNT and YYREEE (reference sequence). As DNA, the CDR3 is TGTGCCAGCAGCCACAGGGGCAGCAATCAGCCCCAGCATTTT. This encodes CASSHRGSNQPQHF.

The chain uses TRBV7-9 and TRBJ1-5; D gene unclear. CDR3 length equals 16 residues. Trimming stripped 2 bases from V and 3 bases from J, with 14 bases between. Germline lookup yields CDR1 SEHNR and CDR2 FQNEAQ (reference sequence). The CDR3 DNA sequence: TGTGCCAGCAGCTTACGACCCGATGACACCAATCAGCCCCAGCATTTT. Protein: CASSLRPDDTNQPQHF.

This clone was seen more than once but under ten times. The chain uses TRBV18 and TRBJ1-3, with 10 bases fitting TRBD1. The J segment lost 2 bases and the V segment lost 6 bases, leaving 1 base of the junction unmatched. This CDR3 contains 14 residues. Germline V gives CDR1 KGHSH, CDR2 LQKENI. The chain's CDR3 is CASSGQGAGNTIYF. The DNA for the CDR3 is TGTGCCAGCTCCGGACAGGGGGCTGGAAACACCATATATTTT.

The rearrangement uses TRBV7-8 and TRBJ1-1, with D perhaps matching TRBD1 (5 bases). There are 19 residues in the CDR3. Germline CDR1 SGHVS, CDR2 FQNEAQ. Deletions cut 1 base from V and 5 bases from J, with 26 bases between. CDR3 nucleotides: TGTGCCAGCAGCTTAGTACGATTCCTACAGGCCCGGGCGGGGACTGAAGCTTTCTTT. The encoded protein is CASSLVRFLQARAGTEAFF.

This CDR3 reads CASSQPTRGSNEKLFF. The DNA for the CDR3 is TGCGCCAGCAGCCAGCCCACCAGGGGTTCTAATGAAAAACTGTTTTTT. The J gene is TRBJ1-4, the V gene TRBV4-1; D may be TRBD1 (6 bases). Germline V gene data show CDR1 as MGHRA and CDR2 as YSYEKL. V was shortened by 3 bases and J by 3 bases, with 14 bases between the two germline ends. CDR3 length: 16 residues.

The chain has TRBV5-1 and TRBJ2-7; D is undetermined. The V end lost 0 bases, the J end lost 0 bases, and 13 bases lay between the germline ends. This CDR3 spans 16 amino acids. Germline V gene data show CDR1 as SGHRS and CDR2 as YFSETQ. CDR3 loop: CASSLDTERSSYEQYF. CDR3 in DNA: TGCGCCAGCAGCTTGGACACCGAAAGGAGCTCCTACGAGCAGTACTTC.

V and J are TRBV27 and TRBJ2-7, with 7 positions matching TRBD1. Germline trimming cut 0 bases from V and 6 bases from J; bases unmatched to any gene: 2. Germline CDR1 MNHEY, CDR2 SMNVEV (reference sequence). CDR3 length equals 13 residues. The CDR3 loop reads CASSLSGQLEQYF. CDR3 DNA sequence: TGTGCCAGCAGTTTATCGGGACAGCTCGAGCAGTACTTC.

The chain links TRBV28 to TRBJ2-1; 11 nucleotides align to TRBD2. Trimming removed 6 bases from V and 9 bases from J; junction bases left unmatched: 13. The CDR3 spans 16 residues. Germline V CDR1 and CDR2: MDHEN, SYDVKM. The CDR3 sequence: CASRVPTSGSGSEQFF. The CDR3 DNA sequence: TGTGCCAGCAGGGTACCTACTAGCGGGAGTGGAAGTGAGCAGTTCTTC. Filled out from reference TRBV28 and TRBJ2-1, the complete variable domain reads DVKVTQSSRYLVKRTGEKVFLECVQDMDHENMFWYRQDPGLGLRLIYFSYDVKMKEKGDIPEGYSVSREKKERFSLILESASTNQTSMYLCASRVPTSGSGSEQFFGPGTRLTVL.

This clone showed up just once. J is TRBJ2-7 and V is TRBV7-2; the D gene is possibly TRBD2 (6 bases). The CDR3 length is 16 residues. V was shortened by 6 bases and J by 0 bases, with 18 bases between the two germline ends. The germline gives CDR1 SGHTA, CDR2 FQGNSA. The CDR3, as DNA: TGTGCCAGCAGTCCTGGGTCCGGGACTCGCTCCTACGAGCAGTACTTC. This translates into CASSPGSGTRSYEQYF.

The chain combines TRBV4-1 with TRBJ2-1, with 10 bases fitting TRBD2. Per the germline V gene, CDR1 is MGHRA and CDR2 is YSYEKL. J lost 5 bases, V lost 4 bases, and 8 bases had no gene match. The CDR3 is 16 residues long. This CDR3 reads CASSRRLAGDNNEQFF. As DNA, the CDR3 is TGCGCCAGCAGCCGCCGCCTAGCGGGAGATAACAATGAGCAGTTCTTC.

Written as DNA, the CDR3 is TGCGCCAGCAGCTCTGGCGGGCGGGAGAGTAGGGAGTTCTTC. Amino acid sequence: CASSSGGRESREFF. V gene TRBV5-1 combines with J gene TRBJ2-1; 7 nucleotides match TRBD2. The CDR3 consists of 14 residues. V dropped 3 bases and J dropped 14; count of bases not matched to a gene: 14. Germline V gene sequence: CDR1 SGHRS, CDR2 YFSETQ.

This CDR3 reads CASSLGTSGPQETQYF. The CDR3 DNA reads as TGCGCCAGCAGCTTGGGGACTAGCGGGCCCCAAGAGACCCAGTACTTC. The chain carries TRBV5-1 and TRBJ2-5, with TRBD2 matching over 11 bases. The CDR3 is made up of 16 amino acids. Losses at the gene ends were 0 bases for V and 1 base for J; bases not matched to a gene: 2. Germline V gives CDR1 SGHRS, CDR2 YFSETQ.

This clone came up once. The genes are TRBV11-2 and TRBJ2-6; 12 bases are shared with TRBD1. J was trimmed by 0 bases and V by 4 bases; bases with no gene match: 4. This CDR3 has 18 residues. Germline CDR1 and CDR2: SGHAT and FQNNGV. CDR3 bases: TGTGCCAGCAGCTCGGGACAGGGGGCAGGCTCTGGGGCCAACGTCCTGACTTTC. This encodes CASSSGQGAGSGANVLTF.

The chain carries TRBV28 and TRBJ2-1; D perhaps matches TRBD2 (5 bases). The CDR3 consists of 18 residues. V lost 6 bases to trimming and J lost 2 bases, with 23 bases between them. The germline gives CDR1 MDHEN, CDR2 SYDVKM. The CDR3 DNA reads TGTGCCAGCAGGGCCATGGCCCCTATAGTGAGGGCCTACAATGAGCAGTTCTTC. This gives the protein CASRAMAPIVRAYNEQFF.

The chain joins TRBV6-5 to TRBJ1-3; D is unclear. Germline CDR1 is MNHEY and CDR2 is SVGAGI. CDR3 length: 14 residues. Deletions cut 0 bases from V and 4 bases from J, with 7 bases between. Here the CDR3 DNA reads TGTGCCAGCAGTTACTCATCGGGAGGAAACACCATATATTTT. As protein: CASSYSSGGNTIYF.

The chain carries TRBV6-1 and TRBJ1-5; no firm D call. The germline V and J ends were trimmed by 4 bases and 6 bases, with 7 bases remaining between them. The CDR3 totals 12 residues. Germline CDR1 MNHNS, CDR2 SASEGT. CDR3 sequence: CASSGISQPQHF. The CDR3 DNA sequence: TGTGCCAGCAGTGGCATCAGTCAGCCCCAGCATTTT.

CDR3 amino acids: CASSLVGRSNEQFF. DNA for the CDR3: TGTGCCAGCAGCTTGGTGGGGAGATCGAATGAGCAGTTCTTC. The rearrangement joins TRBV5-5 to TRBJ2-1; tentative D call: TRBD2 (5 bases). Trimming took off 0 bases at V and 7 bases at J, with 11 bases between the two ends. CDR3 length: 14 residues. CDR1 SGHKS and CDR2 YYEKEE come from the germline V gene (reference sequence).

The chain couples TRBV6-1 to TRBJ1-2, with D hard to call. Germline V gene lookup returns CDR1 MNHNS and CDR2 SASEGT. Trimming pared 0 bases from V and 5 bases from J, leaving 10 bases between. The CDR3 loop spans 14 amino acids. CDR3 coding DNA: TGTGCCAGCAGTGAAGCTAACTTCGGTTATGGCTACACCTTC. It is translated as CASSEANFGYGYTF.

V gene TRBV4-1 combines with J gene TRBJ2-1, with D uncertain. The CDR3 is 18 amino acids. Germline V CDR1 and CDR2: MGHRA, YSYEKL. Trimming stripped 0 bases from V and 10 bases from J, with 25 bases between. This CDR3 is CASSQDPPPLGHASEQFF. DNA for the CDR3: TGCGCCAGCAGCCAAGATCCCCCCCCTTTGGGCCACGCCTCGGAGCAGTTCTTC.

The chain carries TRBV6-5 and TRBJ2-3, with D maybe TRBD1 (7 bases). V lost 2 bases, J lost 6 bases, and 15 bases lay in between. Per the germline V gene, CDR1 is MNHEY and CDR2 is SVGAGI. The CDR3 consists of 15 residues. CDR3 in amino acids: CASSYQGGFLDTQYF. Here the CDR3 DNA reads TGTGCCAGCAGTTACCAGGGGGGTTTTTTGGATACGCAGTATTTT.

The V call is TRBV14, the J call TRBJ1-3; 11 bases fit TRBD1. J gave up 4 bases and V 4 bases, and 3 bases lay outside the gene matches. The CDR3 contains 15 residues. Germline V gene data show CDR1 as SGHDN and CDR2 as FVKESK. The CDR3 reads CASSRTGGLGNTIYF. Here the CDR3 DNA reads TGTGCCAGCAGCCGGACAGGGGGCCTCGGAAACACCATATATTTT.

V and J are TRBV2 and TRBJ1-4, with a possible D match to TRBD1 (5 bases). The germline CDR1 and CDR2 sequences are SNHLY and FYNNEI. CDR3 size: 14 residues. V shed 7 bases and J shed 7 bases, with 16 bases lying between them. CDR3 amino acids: CASKFGQGSEKLFF. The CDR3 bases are TGTGCCAGCAAATTTGGGCAGGGCTCTGAAAAACTGTTTTTT.

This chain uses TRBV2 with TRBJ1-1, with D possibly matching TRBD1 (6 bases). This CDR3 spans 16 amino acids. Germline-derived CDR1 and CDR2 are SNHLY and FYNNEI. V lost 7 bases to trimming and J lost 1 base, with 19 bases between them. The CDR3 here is CASNRGGDPPNTEAFF. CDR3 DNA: TGTGCCAGCAACCGAGGGGGGGACCCTCCGAACACTGAAGCTTTCTTT.

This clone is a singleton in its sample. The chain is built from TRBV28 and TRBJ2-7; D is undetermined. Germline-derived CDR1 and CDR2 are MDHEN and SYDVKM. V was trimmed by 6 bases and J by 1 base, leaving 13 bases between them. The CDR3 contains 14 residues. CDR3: CASSPWRLSYEQYF. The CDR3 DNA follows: TGTGCCAGCAGCCCTTGGCGGTTGTCCTACGAGCAGTACTTC.

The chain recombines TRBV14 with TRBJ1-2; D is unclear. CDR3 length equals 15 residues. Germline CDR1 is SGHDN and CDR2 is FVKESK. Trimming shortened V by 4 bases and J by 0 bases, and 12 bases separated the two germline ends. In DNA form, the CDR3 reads TGTGCCAGCAGCCCCCGCGGAACTGCTAACTATGGCTACACCTTC. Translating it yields CASSPRGTANYGYTF.

The CDR3 nucleotides read TGTGCCAGCAGTCTCCAGGGGGCCGGGGCGGGATTGCGCTACGAGCAGTACTTC. It encodes CASSLQGAGAGLRYEQYF. The rearrangement uses TRBV27 and TRBJ2-7; 8 nucleotides line up with TRBD1. CDR3 length: 18 amino acids. In germline, CDR1 is MNHEY, CDR2 SMNVEV (reference sequence). With 5 bases clipped from V and 3 bases from J, the junction kept 18 bases outside the gene matches.

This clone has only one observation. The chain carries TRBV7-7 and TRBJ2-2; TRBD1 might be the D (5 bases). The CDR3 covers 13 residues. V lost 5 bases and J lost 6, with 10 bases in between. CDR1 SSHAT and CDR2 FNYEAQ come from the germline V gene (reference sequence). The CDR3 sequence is CASSLRVAGELFF. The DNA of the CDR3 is TGTGCCAGCAGCCTCAGGGTAGCCGGGGAGCTGTTTTTT.